Below, 11 T cell receptor beta chains from the same sample are listed, as sequenced in a study of T-cell memory formation after mild COVID-19. TCRdb independently ran MiXCR on the 5' RACE reads; one entry per CDR3 protein. The sample consists of about 210,000 distinct CDR3 sequences, 8% to 11% of them appearing once. The specimen was PBMCs or a T cell subset sorted from them (not recorded which). The receptor set was obtained from a man between 18 and 29 years old who had mild COVID-19 (a few samples of this study predate the infection). Cell type and time point are not known.

The chain combines TRBV5-1 with TRBJ2-3; no reliable D call. The CDR3 is made up of 16 amino acids. Germline V gene lookup returns CDR1 SGHRS and CDR2 YFSETQ. The germline V and J ends were trimmed by 3 bases and 1 base, with 15 bases remaining between them. The CDR3 is CASSSWFPLGTDTQYF. The CDR3 DNA sequence: TGCGCCAGCAGCTCCTGGTTTCCCCTCGGCACAGATACGCAGTATTTT.

A few counts support this clonotype. This chain joins TRBV21-1 and TRBJ1-4; TRBD1, the table's D call, lacks a check against the DNA. TRBV21-1 counts as a pseudogene. This CDR3 contains 18 residues. The CDR3 is CASSNGGQGALLNEKLFF. The CDR3 region has the DNA TGTGCCAGCAGCAATGGAGGACAGGGTGCCCTACTAAACGAAAAACTGTTTTTT.

This clonotype was seen repeatedly, ten times or more. The V and J genes are TRBV11-2 and TRBJ2-1; 11 bases agree with TRBD2. V shed 1 base, J shed 6 bases, and the junction held 2 bases outside the gene matches. The V gene's germline CDR1 is SGHAT and CDR2 FQNNGV. The CDR3 has 15 amino acids. The CDR3, as DNA: TGTGCCAGCAGCTTAGGACTAGCGGGACTCAATGAGCAGTTCTTC. Protein product: CASSLGLAGLNEQFF.

The table lists this clonotype with a few counts. The rearrangement links TRBV3-1 to TRBJ1-1; 10 nucleotides agree with TRBD1. The CDR3 sequence is 15 residues long. The ends lost 3 bases at V and 8 bases at J; junction bases unmatched: 9. Germline-derived CDR1 and CDR2 are LGHDT and YNNKEL (reference sequence). The CDR3 nucleotides are TGTGCCAGCAGCCACCTACCGGGACAGGGGAGAGAAGCTTTCTTT. The encoded protein is CASSHLPGQGREAFF. The entire variable domain, with the rest obtained from reference TRBV3-1 and TRBJ1-1, is as follows: DTAVSQTPKYLVTQMGNDKSIKCEQNLGHDTMYWYKQDSKKFLKIMFSYNNKELIINETVPNRFSPKSPDKAHLNLHINSLELGDSAVYFCASSHLPGQGREAFFGQGTRLTVV.

The rearrangement links TRBV7-3 to TRBJ2-3; 7 bases fit TRBD2. V gave up 1 base and J gave up 6 bases; unmatched junction bases: 7. The CDR3 is 15 residues long. Germline V lookup: CDR1 SGHTA, CDR2 FQGTGA. The CDR3: CASSLMAGEGDTQYF. The CDR3 DNA reads as TGTGCCAGCAGCTTAATGGCGGGGGAAGGGGATACGCAGTATTTT.

In this sample, this clonotype turned up once. V gene TRBV11-2 combines with J gene TRBJ1-2; TRBD1 matches 8 bases. Germline CDR1 is SGHAT and CDR2 is FQNNGV. The CDR3 totals 16 residues. Trimming cost V 5 bases and J 7 bases; bases outside gene matches: 15. The CDR3 DNA follows: TGTGCCAGCAGCCCGGGGGGGACAGGCTCTCTCTTTGGCTACACCTTC. Translation gives CASSPGGTGSLFGYTF.

The gene calls are TRBV20-1 and TRBJ2-5; 9 bases map to TRBD2. The CDR3 sequence is 15 residues long. From germline, CDR1 is DFQATT and CDR2 SNEGSKA (reference sequence). J gave up 1 base and V 6 bases, and 9 bases lay outside the gene matches. The CDR3 spells CSAREPRGGQETQYF. CDR3 in DNA: TGCAGTGCCCGGGAACCGCGGGGGGGCCAAGAGACCCAGTACTTC.

V and J are TRBV5-4 and TRBJ1-1; D is ambiguous. The CDR3 totals 15 residues. Germline CDR1 SGHNT, CDR2 YYREEE (reference sequence). Deletions cut 3 bases from V and 1 base from J, with 13 bases between. The CDR3 reads CASSSPWAENTEAFF. As DNA, the CDR3 is TGTGCCAGCAGCTCTCCCTGGGCTGAGAACACTGAAGCTTTCTTT.

This clonotype appeared many times. The chain is built from TRBV6-2 or TRBV6-3 and TRBJ1-1, with a tentative D call TRBD1 (5 bases). Germline CDR1 is MNHEY and CDR2 is SVGEGT. Trimming cost V 2 bases and J 0 bases, with 10 bases left between them. This CDR3 spans 15 amino acids. CDR3 in DNA: TGTGCCAGCAGTTACCATGGGGCAGTGAACACTGAAGCTTTCTTT. Amino acids: CASSYHGAVNTEAFF.

This clonotype occurred a few times. CDR3 coding DNA: TGCAGTGCTAGAGATCGTCTAGTAGCTTTGGAGCAGTACTTC. Translated, it gives CSARDRLVALEQYF. The chain employs TRBV20-1 and TRBJ2-7; D remains ambiguous. CDR3 length: 14 amino acids. Germline V gene sequence: CDR1 DFQATT, CDR2 SNEGSKA (reference sequence). The V end was cut by 0 bases, the J end by 7 bases, with 16 bases between.

This clonotype has just a few counts. The chain carries TRBV5-1 and TRBJ2-4, with TRBD2 as a possible D gene (5 bases). The CDR3 spans 14 residues. The V and J ends lost 0 bases and 3 bases respectively, with 7 bases between them. Germline V gene lookup returns CDR1 SGHRS and CDR2 YFSETQ. Written as DNA, the CDR3 is TGCGCCAGCAGCTTGGGTGGGAGCAAAAACATTCAGTACTTC. It specifies CASSLGGSKNIQYF.